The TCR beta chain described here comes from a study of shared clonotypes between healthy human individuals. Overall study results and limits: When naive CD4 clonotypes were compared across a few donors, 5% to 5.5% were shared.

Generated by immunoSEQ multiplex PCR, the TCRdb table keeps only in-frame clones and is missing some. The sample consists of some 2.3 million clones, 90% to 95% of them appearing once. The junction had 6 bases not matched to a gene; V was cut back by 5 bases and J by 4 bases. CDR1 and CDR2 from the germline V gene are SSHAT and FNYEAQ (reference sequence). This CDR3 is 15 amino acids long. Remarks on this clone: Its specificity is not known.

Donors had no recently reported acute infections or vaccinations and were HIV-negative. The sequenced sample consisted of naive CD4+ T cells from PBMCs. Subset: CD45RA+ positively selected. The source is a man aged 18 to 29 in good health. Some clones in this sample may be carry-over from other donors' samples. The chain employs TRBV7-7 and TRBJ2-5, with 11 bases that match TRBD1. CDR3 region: CASSPGTGGGETQYF. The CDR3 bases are TGTGCCAGCAGCCCTGGGACAGGGGGGGGAGAGACCCAGTACTTC. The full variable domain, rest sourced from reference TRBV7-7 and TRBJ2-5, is GAGVSQSPRYKVTKRGQDVTLRCDPISSHATLYWYQQALGQGPEFLTYFNYEAQPDKSGLPSDRFSAERPEGSISTLTIQRTEQRDSAMYRCASSPGTGGGETQYFGPGTRLLVL.